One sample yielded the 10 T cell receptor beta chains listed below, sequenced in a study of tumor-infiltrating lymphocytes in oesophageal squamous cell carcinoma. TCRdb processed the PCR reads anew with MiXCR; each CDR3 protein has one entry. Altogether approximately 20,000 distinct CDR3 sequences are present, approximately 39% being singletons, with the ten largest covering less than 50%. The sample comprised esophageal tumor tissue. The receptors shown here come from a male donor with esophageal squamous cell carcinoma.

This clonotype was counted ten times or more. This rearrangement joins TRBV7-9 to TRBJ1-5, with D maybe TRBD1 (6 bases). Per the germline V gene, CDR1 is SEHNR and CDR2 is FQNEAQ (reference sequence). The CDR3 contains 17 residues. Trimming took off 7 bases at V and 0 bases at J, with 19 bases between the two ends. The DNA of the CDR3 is TGTGCCAGCACCACCACGTTTGGGGGCAATAGCAATCAGCCCCAGCATTTT. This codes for CASTTTFGGNSNQPQHF.

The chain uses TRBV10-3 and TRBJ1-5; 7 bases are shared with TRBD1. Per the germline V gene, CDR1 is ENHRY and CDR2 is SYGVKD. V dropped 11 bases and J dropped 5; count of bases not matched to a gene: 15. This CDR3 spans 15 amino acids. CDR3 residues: CASRGNKAYDQPQHF. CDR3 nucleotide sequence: TGTGCCTCCAGGGGGAACAAGGCCTACGATCAGCCCCAGCATTTT.

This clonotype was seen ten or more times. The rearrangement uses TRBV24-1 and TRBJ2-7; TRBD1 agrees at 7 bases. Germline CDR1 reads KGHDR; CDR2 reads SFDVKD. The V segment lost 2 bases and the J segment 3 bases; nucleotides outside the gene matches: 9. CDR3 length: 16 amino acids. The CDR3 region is CATSDSGTDRFYEQYF. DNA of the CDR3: TGTGCCACCAGTGATTCGGGGACAGATCGTTTCTACGAGCAGTACTTC.

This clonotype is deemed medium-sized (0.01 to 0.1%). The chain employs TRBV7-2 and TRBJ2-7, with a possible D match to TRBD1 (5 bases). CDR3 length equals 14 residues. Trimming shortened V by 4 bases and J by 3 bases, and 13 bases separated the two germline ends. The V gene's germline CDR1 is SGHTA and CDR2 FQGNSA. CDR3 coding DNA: TGTGCCAGCAGCTCATACAGGAGACACTACGAGCAGTACTTC. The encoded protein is CASSSYRRHYEQYF.

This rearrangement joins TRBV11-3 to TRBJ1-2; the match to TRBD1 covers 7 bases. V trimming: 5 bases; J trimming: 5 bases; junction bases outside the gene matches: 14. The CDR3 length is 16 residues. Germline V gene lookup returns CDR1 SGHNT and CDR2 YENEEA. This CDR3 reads CASSPEGKGAQYGYTF. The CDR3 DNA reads TGTGCCAGCAGCCCCGAGGGGAAGGGGGCACAGTATGGCTACACCTTC.

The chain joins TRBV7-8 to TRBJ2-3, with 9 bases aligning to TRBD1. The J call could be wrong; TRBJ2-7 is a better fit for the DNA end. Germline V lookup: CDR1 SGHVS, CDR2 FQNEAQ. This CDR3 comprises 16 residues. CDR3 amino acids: CASSEQGQGGSYEQYF. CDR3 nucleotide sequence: TGTGCCAGCAGCGAACAGGGACAGGGAGGGTCCTACGAGCAGTACTTC.

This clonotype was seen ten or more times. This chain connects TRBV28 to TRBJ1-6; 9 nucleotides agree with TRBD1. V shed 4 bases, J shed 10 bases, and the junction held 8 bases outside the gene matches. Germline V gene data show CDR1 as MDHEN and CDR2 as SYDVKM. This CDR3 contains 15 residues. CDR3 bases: TGTGCCAGCAGTTGGACAGGGGAGGGGTACTCACCCCTCCACTTT. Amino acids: CASSWTGEGYSPLHF.

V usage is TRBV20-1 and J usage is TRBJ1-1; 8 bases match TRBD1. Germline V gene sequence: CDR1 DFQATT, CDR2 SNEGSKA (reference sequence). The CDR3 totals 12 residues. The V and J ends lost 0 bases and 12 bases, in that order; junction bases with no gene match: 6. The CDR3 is CSARDRGRGTFF. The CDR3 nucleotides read TGCAGTGCTAGAGACAGGGGGCGCGGGACTTTCTTT.

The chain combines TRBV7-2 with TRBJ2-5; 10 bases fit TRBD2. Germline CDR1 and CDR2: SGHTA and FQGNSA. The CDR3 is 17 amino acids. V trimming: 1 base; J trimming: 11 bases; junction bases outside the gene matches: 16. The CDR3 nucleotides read TGTGCCAGCAGCTTAGACGGTGCTAGCGGGAGTATAAGTGAGCAGTACTTC. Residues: CASSLDGASGSISEQYF.

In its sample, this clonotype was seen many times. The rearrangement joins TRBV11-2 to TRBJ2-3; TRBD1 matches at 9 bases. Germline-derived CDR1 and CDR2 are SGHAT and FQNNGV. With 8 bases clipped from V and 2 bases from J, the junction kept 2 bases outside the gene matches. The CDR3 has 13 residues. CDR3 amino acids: CASGQGNTDTQYF. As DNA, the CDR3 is TGTGCCAGCGGACAGGGGAACACAGATACGCAGTATTTT.